This T cell receptor (beta chain) was recorded in a study of blood T cell repertoires in COVID-19. On the study more broadly: Sites across the United States, Italy and Spain contributed samples from acute and convalescent COVID-19. Nucleic acid was either cDNA or gDNA, and it came from T cells, B-cell-depleted T cells, or PBMCs.

The ends were cut back, 1 base at V and 2 bases at J, with 14 bases in the middle. Germline CDR1 is LGHNA and CDR2 is YNFKEQ. The CDR3 extends over 16 amino acids. In the authors' methods: Amplification with reference gene primers provided the estimates of nucleated cell counts. Sequenced by immunoSEQ multiplex PCR; TCRdb stores in-frame clones only, minus some. The V and J calls and clone size were taken over from that table, and D and trimming were inferred from the DNA. Of around 100,000 clones detected, about 88% appear once; the ten largest clones hold 8.4%. The TCR was taken from a woman in her 70s who had recovered from COVID-19. The chain joins TRBV4-2 to TRBJ1-2, with D perhaps matching TRBD1 (5 bases). The sequencing input was peripheral blood. The CDR3 loop is CASSQGRDSFNYGYTF. The CDR3 coding sequence is TGTGCCAGCAGCCAAGGCAGGGATAGTTTCAACTATGGCTACACCTTC.